This TCR beta chain stems from a study of blood T cell repertoires in COVID-19. TCRdb's table, derived via immunoSEQ multiplex PCR, lists solely in-frame clones and lacks some. The sample includes approximately 150,000 clones, 85% to 95% of them seen just once. Germline CDR1 LNHDA, CDR2 SQIVND (reference sequence). This CDR3 has 15 amino acids. Trimming at V came to 1 base and at J to 8 bases, leaving 5 bases not matched to a gene. Specimen: peripheral blood. V usage is TRBV19 and J usage is TRBJ1-6; 7 bases match TRBD1. The TCR was taken from an older woman with COVID-19, enrolled during active disease. For the CDR3, the DNA is TGTGCCAGTAGTATAGCGGGACAGTCTTATTCACCCCTCCACTTT. This gives the protein CASSIAGQSYSPLHF. Looking up the rest from reference TRBV19 and TRBJ1-6 gives the full variable domain: DGGITQSPKYLFRKEGQNVTLSCEQNLNHDAMYWYRQDPGQGLRLIYYSQIVNDFQKGDIAEGYSVSREKKESFPLTVTSAQKNPTAFYLCASSIAGQSYSPLHFGNGTRLTVT.